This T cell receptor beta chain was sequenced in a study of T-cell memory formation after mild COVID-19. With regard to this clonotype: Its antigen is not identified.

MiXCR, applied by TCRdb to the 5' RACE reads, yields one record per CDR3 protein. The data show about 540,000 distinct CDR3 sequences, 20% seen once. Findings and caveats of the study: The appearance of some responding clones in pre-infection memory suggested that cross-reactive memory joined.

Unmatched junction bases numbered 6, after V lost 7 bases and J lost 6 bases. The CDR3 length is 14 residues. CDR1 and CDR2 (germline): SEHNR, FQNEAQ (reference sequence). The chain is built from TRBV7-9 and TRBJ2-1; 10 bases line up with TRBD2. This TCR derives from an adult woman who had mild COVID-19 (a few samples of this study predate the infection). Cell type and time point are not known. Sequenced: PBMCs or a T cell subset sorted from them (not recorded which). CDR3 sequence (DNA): TGTGCCAGCATGGAAAGCGGGGGGGCCAATGAGCAGTTCTTC. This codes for CASMESGGANEQFF.